This entry features one T cell receptor (beta chain) sequence. V lost 0 bases, J lost 1 base, and 9 bases lay in between. The CDR3 has 15 residues. Germline assignment: CDR1 ENHRY and CDR2 SYGVKD. TCRdb keeps only in-frame clones here, not all; method: immunoSEQ multiplex PCR. Counted here are 130,000 to 150,000 clones, around 75% occurring once; the ten biggest clones make up approximately 5%. This specimen belongs to a study of blood T cell repertoires in COVID-19. The sample comprised peripheral blood. This receptor was taken from a woman in her seventies with COVID-19, enrolled during active disease. This chain uses TRBV10-3 with TRBJ1-1; D is ambiguous. The CDR3: CAISESTSSNTEAFF. The CDR3 region has the DNA TGTGCCATCAGTGAGTCTACATCTTCGAACACTGAAGCTTTCTTT.